Listed here is a single T cell receptor (beta chain). The data originate from a study of blood T cell repertoires in COVID-19. Libraries were prepared by immunoSEQ multiplex PCR; TCRdb keeps only in-frame clonotypes and omits some of them. The repertoire holds about 150,000 clones, with 75% to 85% as singletons. During active infection, Seattle patients enrolled and were then monitored through disease. The CDR3 is 14 amino acids. Germline CDR1 MNHEY, CDR2 SMNVEV (reference sequence). V was shortened by 6 bases and J by 6 bases, with 18 bases between the two germline ends. This receptor was obtained from an older woman with COVID-19, enrolled during active disease. The chain joins TRBV27 to TRBJ2-7; D possibly corresponds to TRBD1 (6 bases). The sequenced sample was peripheral blood. Here the CDR3 reads CASSLTTGLGEQYF. CDR3 DNA: TGTGCCAGCAGCCTAACTACAGGGTTGGGCGAGCAGTACTTC.